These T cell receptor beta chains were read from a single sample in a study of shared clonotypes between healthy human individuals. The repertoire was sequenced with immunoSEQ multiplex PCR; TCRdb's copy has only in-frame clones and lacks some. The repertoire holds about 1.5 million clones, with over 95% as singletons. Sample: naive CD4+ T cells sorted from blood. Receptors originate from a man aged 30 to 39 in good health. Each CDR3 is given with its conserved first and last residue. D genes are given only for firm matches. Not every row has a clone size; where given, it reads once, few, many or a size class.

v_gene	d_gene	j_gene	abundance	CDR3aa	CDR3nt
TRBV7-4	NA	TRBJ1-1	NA	CASSPQFEAFF	TGTGCCAGCAGCCCCCAATTTGAAGCTTTCTTT
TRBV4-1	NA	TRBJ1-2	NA	CASSQGTGNYGYTF	TGCGCCAGCAGCCAAGGAACAGGGAACTATGGCTACACCTTC
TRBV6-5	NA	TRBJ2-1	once	CASSFNSDYNEQFF	TGTGCCAGCAGTTTTAATTCCGACTACAATGAGCAGTTCTTC
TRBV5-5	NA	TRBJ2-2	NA	CASSIGGADANTGELFF	TGTGCCAGCAGCATTGGGGGCGCGGATGCGAACACCGGGGAGCTGTTTTTT
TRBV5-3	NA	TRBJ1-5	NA	CARSLAAGASNQPQHF	TGTGCCAGAAGCTTGGCCGCGGGGGCGAGCAATCAGCCCCAGCATTTT
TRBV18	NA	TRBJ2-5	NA	CASSPLVGEETQYF	TGTGCCAGCTCACCACTAGTGGGAGAGGAGACCCAGTACTTC
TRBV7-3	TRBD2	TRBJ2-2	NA	CASSHSPGLAGAGELFF	TGTGCCAGCAGCCACTCACCGGGACTAGCGGGAGCCGGGGAGCTGTTTTTT
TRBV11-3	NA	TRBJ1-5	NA	CASSLAVVQPQHF	TGTGCCAGCAGCTTAGCAGTAGTCCAGCCCCAGCATTTT
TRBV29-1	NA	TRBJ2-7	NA	CSVLAASSYEQYF	TGCAGCGTTTTAGCCGCTTCATCGTACGAGCAGTACTTC
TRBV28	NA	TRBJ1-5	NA	CASSLNSGVRNQPQHF	TGTGCCAGCAGTTTAAATTCGGGAGTTAGGAATCAGCCCCAGCATTTT
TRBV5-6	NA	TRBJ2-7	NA	CASSFRDPQYEQYF	TGTGCCAGCAGCTTCCGGGACCCCCAATACGAGCAGTACTTC
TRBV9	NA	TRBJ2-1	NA	CASSVTAYNEQFF	TGTGCCAGCAGCGTAACGGCCTACAATGAGCAGTTCTTC
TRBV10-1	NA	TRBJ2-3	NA	CASSDRVSHATQYF	TGCGCCAGCAGTGATAGGGTTTCACACGCTACGCAGTATTTT
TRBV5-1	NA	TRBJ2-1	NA	CASSLGGPSSYNEQFF	TGCGCCAGCAGCTTGGGGGGGCCGAGCTCCTACAATGAGCAGTTCTTC
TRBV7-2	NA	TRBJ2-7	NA	CASSFLVSDYEQYF	TGTGCCAGCAGCTTCTTGGTGTCGGACTACGAGCAGTACTTC
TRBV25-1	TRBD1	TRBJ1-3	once	CASRTGPGNTIYF	TGTGCCAGCAGGACAGGGCCCGGAAACACCATATATTTT
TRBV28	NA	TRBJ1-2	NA	CASSFGSANYGYTF	TGTGCCAGCAGTTTCGGGAGCGCTAACTATGGCTACACCTTC
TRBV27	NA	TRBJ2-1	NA	CASSKAPYNEQFF	TGTGCCAGCAGTAAAGCGCCCTACAATGAGCAGTTCTTC
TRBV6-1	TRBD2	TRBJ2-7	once	CASSGSKRLAGEDEQYF	TGTGCCAGCAGTGGATCAAAAAGACTAGCGGGAGAGGACGAGCAGTACTTC
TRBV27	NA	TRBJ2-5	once	CASSLLASHGTQYF	TGTGCCAGCAGTTTACTGGCTTCTCATGGGACCCAGTACTTC
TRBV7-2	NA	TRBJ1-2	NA	CASSLGEGYGYTF	TGTGCCAGCAGCTTAGGAGAGGGGTATGGCTACACCTTC
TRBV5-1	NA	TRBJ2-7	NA	CASSLNGQWGSHPKEQYF	TGCGCCAGCAGCTTGAACGGACAGTGGGGCTCCCACCCGAAGGAGCAGTACTTC
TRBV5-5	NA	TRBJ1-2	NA	CASSSGGNHYGYTF	TGTGCCAGCAGCTCCGGAGGAAATCACTATGGCTACACCTTC
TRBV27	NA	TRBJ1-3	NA	CASSPAGVRAGNTIYF	TGTGCCAGCAGTCCCGCCGGGGTCAGAGCTGGAAACACCATATATTTT
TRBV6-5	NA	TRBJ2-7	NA	CASRPLPTYEQYF	TGTGCCAGCAGACCATTACCTACCTACGAGCAGTACTTC
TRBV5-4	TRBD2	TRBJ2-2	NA	CASSFRTSGRADTGELFF	TGTGCCAGCAGCTTTAGGACTAGCGGGAGGGCCGACACCGGGGAGCTGTTTTTT
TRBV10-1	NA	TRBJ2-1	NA	CASSEGAYNEQFF	TGCGCCAGCAGTGAGGGGGCTTACAATGAGCAGTTCTTC
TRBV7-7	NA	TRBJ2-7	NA	CASSLGLAYEQYF	TGTGCCAGCAGCTTAGGACTAGCCTACGAGCAGTACTTC
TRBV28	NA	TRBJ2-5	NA	CASTNPTTGTQYF	TGTGCCAGCACCAACCCGACTACCGGTACCCAGTACTTC
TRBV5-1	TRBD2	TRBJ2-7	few	CASSFQRGAYEQYF	TGCGCCAGCAGCTTCCAGCGGGGGGCCTACGAGCAGTACTTC
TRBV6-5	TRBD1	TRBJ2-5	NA	CASSYGTGGIETQYF	TGTGCCAGCAGTTACGGGACAGGGGGGATAGAGACCCAGTACTTC
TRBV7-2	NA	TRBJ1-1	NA	CASSLAAGNTEAFF	TGTGCCAGCAGCTTAGCGGCGGGGAACACTGAAGCTTTCTTT
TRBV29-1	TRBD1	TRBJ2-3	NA	CSVRGTVSTDTQYF	TGCAGCGTTAGGGGGACAGTGAGCACAGATACGCAGTATTTT
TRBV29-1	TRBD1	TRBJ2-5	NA	CSGESGQGGETQYF	TGCAGCGGAGAATCGGGACAGGGAGGAGAGACCCAGTACTTC
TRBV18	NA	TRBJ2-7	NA	CASSSDLSSYEQYF	TGTGCCAGCTCCTCGGACCTGAGCTCCTACGAGCAGTACTTC
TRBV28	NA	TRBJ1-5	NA	CASSLGGSNQPQHF	TGTGCCAGCAGTTTAGGAGGGAGCAATCAGCCCCAGCATTTT
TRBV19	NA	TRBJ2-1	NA	CASSTESYNEQFF	TGTGCCAGTAGTACTGAGTCCTACAATGAGCAGTTCTTC
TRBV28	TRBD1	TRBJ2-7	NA	CASSSSGTGSYEQYF	TGTGCCAGCAGCTCCTCTGGGACAGGATCCTACGAGCAGTACTTC
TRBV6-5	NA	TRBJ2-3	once	CASRRADTQYF	TGTGCCAGCAGAAGAGCAGATACGCAGTATTTT
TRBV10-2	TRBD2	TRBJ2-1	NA	CASMATSGASSYNEQFF	TGCGCCAGCATGGCGACTAGCGGGGCGAGCTCCTACAATGAGCAGTTCTTC
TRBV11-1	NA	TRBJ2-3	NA	CASSPSPGTDTQYF	TGTGCCAGCAGCCCATCCCCGGGGACAGATACGCAGTATTTT